This T cell receptor beta chain was identified during a study of technical replicates of blood from several donors. Assay: immunoSEQ multiplex PCR; the TCRdb copy retains only in-frame clones and omits some. The sample has about 69,000 clones; approximately 89% are singletons. The V gene end was trimmed by 8 bases and the J gene end by 4 bases; junction bases not matched to a gene: 9. CDR3 length equals 14 residues. Germline V lookup: CDR1 SGHRS, CDR2 YFSETQ. Sequencing was performed on PBMCs. The chain uses TRBV5-1 and TRBJ2-3; 8 bases fit TRBD2. The clonotype originates from a human donor in good health. Some clones in this sample may be carry-over from other donors' samples. This CDR3 reads CASRGLGFPDTQYF. In nucleotides, the CDR3 is TGCGCCAGTCGGGGACTAGGATTCCCAGATACGCAGTATTTT.